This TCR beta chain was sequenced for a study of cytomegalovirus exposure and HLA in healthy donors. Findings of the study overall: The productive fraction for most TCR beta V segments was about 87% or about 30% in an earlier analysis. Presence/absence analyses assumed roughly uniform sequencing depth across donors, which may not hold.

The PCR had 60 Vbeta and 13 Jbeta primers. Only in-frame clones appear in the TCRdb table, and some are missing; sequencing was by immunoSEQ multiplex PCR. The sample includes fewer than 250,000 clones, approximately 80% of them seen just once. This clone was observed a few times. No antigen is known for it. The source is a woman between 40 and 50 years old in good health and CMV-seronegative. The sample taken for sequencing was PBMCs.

Here the CDR3 DNA reads TGTGCCAGCAGTGAATTCAGGCAGGGAGGTTCTGAAAAACTGTTTTTT. Its protein product is CASSEFRQGGSEKLFF. This rearrangement joins TRBV6-1 to TRBJ1-4; possibly TRBD1 for D (5 bases). The CDR3 is 16 residues long. Germline-derived CDR1 and CDR2 are MNHNS and SASEGT. V dropped 2 bases and J dropped 7 bases, with 17 bases sitting between them.